Following are 15 T cell receptor beta chains from one sample sequenced in a study of control samples from healthy donors and cancer patients. Sequenced by immunoSEQ multiplex PCR; TCRdb stores in-frame clones only, minus some. The repertoire holds tens of thousands of clones, with 65% to 90% as singletons. The sequenced material came from PBMCs. These receptors were collected from a woman aged 55-69 years with head and neck cancer.

This clone is a singleton in its sample. The V call is TRBV18, the J call TRBJ2-1; 8 bases line up with TRBD2. Germline trimming cut 3 bases from V and 8 bases from J; bases unmatched to any gene: 12. Germline V gives CDR1 KGHSH, CDR2 LQKENI. This CDR3 has 16 amino acids. DNA for the CDR3: TGTGCCAGCTCACCTGGAGCGGGAGATGGGGGTCATGAGCAGTTCTTC. Residues: CASSPGAGDGGHEQFF.

This chain links TRBV4-3 with TRBJ1-2; D call uncertain. V was clipped by 0 bases and J by 8 bases, with 13 bases between them. CDR1 LGHNA and CDR2 YSLEER come from the germline V gene. This CDR3 is 14 amino acids long. The CDR3 loop is CASSQDVGVGGYTF. DNA of the CDR3: TGCGCCAGCAGCCAAGATGTCGGGGTCGGGGGCTACACCTTC.

V usage is TRBV27 and J usage is TRBJ2-3, with unresolved D. The CDR3 consists of 16 residues. The ends were cut back, 5 bases at V and 4 bases at J, with 19 bases in the middle. Per the germline V gene, CDR1 is MNHEY and CDR2 is SMNVEV (reference sequence). CDR3 in DNA: TGTGCCAGCAGTCCCCCCAGACTTGTTCGCCCAGATACGCAGTATTTT. It is translated as CASSPPRLVRPDTQYF.

The J gene is TRBJ1-5, the V gene TRBV7-6; D is undetermined. The germline CDR1 and CDR2 sequences are SGHVS and FNYEAQ. V was cut by 4 bases and J by 0 bases, with 4 bases left in between. This CDR3 is 13 amino acids long. The CDR3 nucleotides read TGTGCCAGCAGCTGGACTAGCAATCAGCCCCAGCATTTT. It is translated as CASSWTSNQPQHF. The variable domain in full, completed from reference TRBV7-6 and TRBJ1-5, reads GAGVSQSPRYKVTKRGQDVALRCDPISGHVSLYWYRQALGQGPEFLTYFNYEAQQDKSGLPNDRFSAERPEGSISTLTIQRTEQRDSAMYRCASSWTSNQPQHFGDGTRLSIL.

The gene calls are TRBV11-2 and TRBJ2-3; 8 bases line up with TRBD2. The V gene's germline CDR1 is SGHAT and CDR2 FQNNGV. J gave up 0 bases and V 1 base, and 9 bases lay outside the gene matches. CDR3 length: 18 amino acids. For the CDR3, the DNA is TGTGCCAGCAGCTTAGTTCCTGCGGGAGGCCCTAGCACAGATACGCAGTATTTT. Amino acids: CASSLVPAGGPSTDTQYF.

The rearrangement uses TRBV18 and TRBJ2-7, with a tentative D call TRBD1 (5 bases). Germline V CDR1 and CDR2: KGHSH, LQKENI. The V gene lost 6 bases and the J gene lost 5 bases, with 17 bases spanning the gap. The CDR3 runs 14 residues. For the CDR3, the DNA is TGTGCCAGCTCGTCTGAGGCAGGGAACGACGAGCAGTACTTC. This gives the protein CASSSEAGNDEQYF. The full variable domain, rest sourced from reference TRBV18 and TRBJ2-7, is NAGVMQNPRHLVRRRGQEARLRCSPMKGHSHVYWYRQLPEEGLKFMVYLQKENIIDESGMPKERFSAEFPKEGPSILRIQQVVRGDSAAYFCASSSEAGNDEQYFGPGTRLTVT.

V is TRBV24-1 and J is TRBJ2-1; TRBD2 matches 13 bases. The CDR3 runs to 16 residues. Germline V gene sequence: CDR1 KGHDR, CDR2 SFDVKD. J was trimmed by 4 bases and V by 4 bases; bases with no gene match: 3. For the CDR3, the DNA is TGTGCCACCAGTGAACTAGCGGGGGGGCGTTACAATGAGCAGTTCTTC. This translates into CATSELAGGRYNEQFF.

The chain couples TRBV6-2 or TRBV6-3 to TRBJ2-3, with 7 bases aligning to TRBD2. The CDR3 is 17 amino acids. With 0 bases clipped from V and 4 bases from J, the junction kept 10 bases outside the gene matches. From germline, CDR1 is MNHEY and CDR2 SVGEGT. In DNA, the CDR3 is TGTGCCAGCAGTTACTCAGGTGGCGGGAGCTCCCCAGATACGCAGTATTTT. Amino acid sequence: CASSYSGGGSSPDTQYF.

The chain recombines TRBV7-2 with TRBJ1-2, with D unclear. The V gene lost 1 base and the J gene lost 3 bases, with 9 bases spanning the gap. The CDR3 is 14 residues long. Germline V gene sequence: CDR1 SGHTA, CDR2 FQGNSA. CDR3 bases: TGTGCCAGCAGCTTAGAGGCCAGCTACTATGGCTACACCTTC. Translation gives CASSLEASYYGYTF.

V gene TRBV7-3 combines with J gene TRBJ2-3, with TRBD2 identical over 9 bases. Trimming cost V 3 bases and J 3 bases; bases outside gene matches: 4. The CDR3 loop spans 15 amino acids. CDR1 and CDR2 (germline): SGHTA, FQGTGA. The CDR3 DNA sequence: TGTGCCAGCAGCTTCGGACTAGCGAGGACAGATACGCAGTATTTT. Translation: CASSFGLARTDTQYF. Full variable domain (missing parts from reference TRBV7-3 and TRBJ2-3): GAGVSQTPSNKVTEKGKYVELRCDPISGHTALYWYRQSLGQGPEFLIYFQGTGAADDSGLPNDRFFAVRPEGSVSTLKIQRTERGDSAVYLCASSFGLARTDTQYFGPGTRLTVL.

The rearrangement links TRBV24-1 to TRBJ1-1, with D possibly matching TRBD1 (6 bases). V was cut by 3 bases and J by 3 bases, with 13 bases left in between. Germline V gene sequence: CDR1 KGHDR, CDR2 SFDVKD. The CDR3 has 15 residues. CDR3 in DNA: TGTGCCACCAGTGATCCGAAACAGGGAGACACTGAAGCTTTCTTT. Translating it yields CATSDPKQGDTEAFF.

The V gene is TRBV18, the J gene TRBJ2-5, with 10 bases matching TRBD1. Per the germline V gene, CDR1 is KGHSH and CDR2 is LQKENI. This CDR3 is built from 14 residues. With 1 base clipped from V and 5 bases from J, the junction kept 1 base outside the gene matches. CDR3 loop: CASSPRGQGETQYF. CDR3 sequence (DNA): TGTGCCAGCTCACCACGGGGACAGGGGGAGACCCAGTACTTC.

The rearrangement uses TRBV7-9 and TRBJ2-7, with a tentative D call TRBD1 (6 bases). The CDR3 has 14 amino acids. Trimming pared 11 bases from V and 0 bases from J, leaving 17 bases between. The germline CDR1 and CDR2 sequences are SEHNR and FQNEAQ (reference sequence). CDR3 DNA sequence: TGTGCCGTGCGGACAGAGTCATACTCCTACGAGCAGTACTTC. This codes for CAVRTESYSYEQYF. The whole variable domain, remainder taken from reference TRBV7-9 and TRBJ2-7, is DTGVSQNPRHKITKRGQNVTFRCDPISEHNRLYWYRQTLGQGPEFLTYFQNEAQLEKSRLLSDRFSAERPKGSFSTLEIQRTEQGDSAMYLCAVRTESYSYEQYFGPGTRLTVT.

The chain employs TRBV6-5 and TRBJ1-2; possibly TRBD1 for D (5 bases). The V gene's germline CDR1 is MNHEY and CDR2 SVGAGI. V was clipped by 4 bases and J by 4 bases, with 13 bases between them. The CDR3 runs 14 residues. CDR3 sequence (DNA): TGTGCCAGCAGTTCAGGGACGGACGTCTATGGCTACACCTTC. Its translation: CASSSGTDVYGYTF.

The rearrangement joins TRBV2 to TRBJ1-1, with D possibly TRBD1 on 5 matching bases. Trimming shortened V by 2 bases and J by 4 bases, and 8 bases separated the two germline ends. Germline V CDR1 and CDR2: SNHLY, FYNNEI. The CDR3 runs 13 residues. CDR3 sequence (DNA): TGTGCCAGCAGTGAATCCGGGGGCACTGAAGCTTTCTTT. It specifies CASSESGGTEAFF.